The 2 T cell receptor beta chains in this list originate from one sample, sequenced in a study of T-cell memory formation after mild COVID-19. TCRdb itself ran the 5' RACE reads through MiXCR, one entry per CDR3 protein. Of about 240,000 distinct CDR3 sequences detected, roughly a tenth appear once; the ten largest clones hold around 20%. Sequences were obtained from PBMCs or a T cell subset sorted from them (not recorded which). The receptor set was obtained from a man between 18 and 35 years old who had mild COVID-19 (a few samples of this study predate the infection). Cell type and time point are not known.

This clonotype has more than one count but fewer than ten. This sequence joins TRBV3-1 and TRBJ2-1; the D call may be TRBD1 or TRBD2 (7 bases each). Trimming removed 8 bases from V and 4 bases from J, with 15 bases in between. CDR1 is LGHDT, CDR2 YNNKEL, per germline (reference sequence). This CDR3 contains 14 residues. In DNA, the CDR3 is TGTGCCAGCCTTGCAGGGGGGGGTTACAATGAGCAGTTCTTC. This codes for CASLAGGGYNEQFF.

This clonotype was seen many times. The genes are TRBV18 and TRBJ1-5; D is unclear. The CDR3 totals 12 residues. Deletions cut 4 bases from V and 3 bases from J, with 4 bases between. Germline V gene data show CDR1 as KGHSH and CDR2 as LQKENI. This chain's CDR3 is CASSLSNQPQHF. The CDR3 coding sequence is TGTGCCAGCTCACTTTCCAATCAGCCCCAGCATTTT.